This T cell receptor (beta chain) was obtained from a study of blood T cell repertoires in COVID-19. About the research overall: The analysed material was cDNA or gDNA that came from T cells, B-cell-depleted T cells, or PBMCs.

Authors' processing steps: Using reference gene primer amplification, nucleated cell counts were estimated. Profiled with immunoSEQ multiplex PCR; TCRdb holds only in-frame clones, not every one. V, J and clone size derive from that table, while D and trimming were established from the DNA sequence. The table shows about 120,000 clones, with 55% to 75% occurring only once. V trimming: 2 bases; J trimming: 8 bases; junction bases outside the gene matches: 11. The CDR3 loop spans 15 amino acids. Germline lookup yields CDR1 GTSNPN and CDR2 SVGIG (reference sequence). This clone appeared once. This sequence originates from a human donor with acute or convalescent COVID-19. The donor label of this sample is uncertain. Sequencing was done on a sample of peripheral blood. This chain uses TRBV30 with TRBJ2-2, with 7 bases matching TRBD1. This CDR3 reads CAWSSTRGRSGELFF. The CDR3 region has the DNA TGTGCCTGGAGTAGTACGAGGGGGCGGTCGGGGGAGCTGTTTTTT.